This T cell receptor (beta chain) came from a study of blood T cells in healthy people across ages. Concerning this clonotype itself: As yet, its antigen is unknown.

Primers used in a second PCR of about 6 to 12 cycles were a sample-barcoded 5' primer and a J-beta primer mix. Tags on each cDNA molecule came from a template-switch adaptor with 12 random nucleotides. TCRdb recomputed calls from the 5' RACE reads with MiXCR, one row per CDR3 protein. The sample has 720,000 or so distinct CDR3 sequences; roughly two fifths are singletons. Germline V gene data show CDR1 as MNHEY and CDR2 as SVGAGI. J was trimmed by 7 bases and V by 0 bases; bases with no gene match: 6. This CDR3 has 16 residues. Study findings and constraints: No one knew whether donors had CMV, which possibly confounded expanded clonotype changes. Long-lived donors exceeded aged donors in naive CD4+ cells and diversity.

Investigators took around 10 milliliters of peripheral blood from every donor. The source of this sequence is an older man in good health. The sequencing input was blood. V gene TRBV6-5 combines with J gene TRBJ2-1; 10 bases agree with TRBD1. The CDR3 nucleotides are TGTGCCAGCAGTTACTCCGGGACAGGGGCGAAGAATGAGCAGTTCTTC. This translates into CASSYSGTGAKNEQFF.